This T cell receptor (beta chain) comes out of a study of T-cell reconstitution after alpha-beta-depleted transplantation in children. This clonotype came up a few times. This CDR3 comprises 15 residues. Germline loops: CDR1 SQVTM, CDR2 ANQGSEA. Losses at the gene ends were 3 bases for V and 0 bases for J; bases not matched to a gene: 4. Preparation of the TCRbeta library used unique molecular identifiers. TCRdb fed the PCR reads into MiXCR, producing one record per CDR3 protein. The sample carries roughly 610,000 distinct CDR3 sequences, about 10% recorded once. The origin of this receptor is a human donor who donated a stem cell graft to a child with acute myeloid leukemia. The chain recombines TRBV29-1 with TRBJ2-1; 8 nucleotides line up with TRBD2. Sequencing used PBMCs from the stem cell graft donor, obtained from the stem cell graft. CDR3 sequence reads: CSVETSASSYNEQFF. CDR3 sequence (DNA): TGCAGCGTTGAGACTAGCGCCAGCTCCTACAATGAGCAGTTCTTC.